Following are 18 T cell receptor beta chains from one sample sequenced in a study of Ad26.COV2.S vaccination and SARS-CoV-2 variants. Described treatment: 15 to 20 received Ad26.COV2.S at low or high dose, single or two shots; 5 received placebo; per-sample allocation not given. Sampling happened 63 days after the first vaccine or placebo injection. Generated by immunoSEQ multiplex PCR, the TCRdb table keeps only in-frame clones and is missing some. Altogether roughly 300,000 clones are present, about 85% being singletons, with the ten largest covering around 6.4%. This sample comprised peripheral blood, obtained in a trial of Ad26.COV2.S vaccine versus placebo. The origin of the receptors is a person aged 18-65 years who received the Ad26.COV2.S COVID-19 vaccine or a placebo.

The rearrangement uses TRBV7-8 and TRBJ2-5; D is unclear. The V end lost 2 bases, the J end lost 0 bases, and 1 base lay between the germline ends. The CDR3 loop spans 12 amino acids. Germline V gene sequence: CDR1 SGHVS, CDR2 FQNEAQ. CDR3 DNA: TGTGCCAGCAGCTTAAACCAAGAGACCCAGTACTTC. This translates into CASSLNQETQYF.

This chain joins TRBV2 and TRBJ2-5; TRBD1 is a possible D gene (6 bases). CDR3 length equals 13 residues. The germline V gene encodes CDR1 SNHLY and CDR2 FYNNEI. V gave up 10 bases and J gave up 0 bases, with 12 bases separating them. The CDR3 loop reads CANSRGYQETQYF. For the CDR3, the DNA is TGTGCCAACTCTAGGGGGTACCAAGAGACCCAGTACTTC.

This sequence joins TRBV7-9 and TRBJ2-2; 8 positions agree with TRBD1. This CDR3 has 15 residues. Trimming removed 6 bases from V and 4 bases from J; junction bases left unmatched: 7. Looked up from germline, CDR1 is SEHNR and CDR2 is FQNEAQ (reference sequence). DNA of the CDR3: TGTGCCAGCAGGTCGACAGGGGCCCCCACCGGGGAGCTGTTTTTT. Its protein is CASRSTGAPTGELFF.

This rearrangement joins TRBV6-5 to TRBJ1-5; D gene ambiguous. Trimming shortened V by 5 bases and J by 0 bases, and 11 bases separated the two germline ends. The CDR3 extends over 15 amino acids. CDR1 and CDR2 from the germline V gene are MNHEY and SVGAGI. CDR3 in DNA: TGTGCCAGCAGTATCGCCATTAATAGCAATCAGCCCCAGCATTTT. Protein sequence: CASSIAINSNQPQHF.

CDR3 DNA: TGTGCCAGCAGCTTAGGACGGGAGAACACTGAAGCTTTCTTT. This sequence encodes CASSLGRENTEAFF. The V gene is TRBV11-2, the J gene TRBJ1-1; D gene uncertain. The CDR3 totals 14 residues. Germline loops: CDR1 SGHAT, CDR2 FQNNGV. V was cut by 1 base and J by 1 base, with 7 bases left in between.

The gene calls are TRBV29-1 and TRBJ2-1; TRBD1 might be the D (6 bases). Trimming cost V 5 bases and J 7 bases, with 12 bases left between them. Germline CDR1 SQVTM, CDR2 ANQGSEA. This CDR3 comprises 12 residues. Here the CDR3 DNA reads TGCAGCGTTAACACAGGGAATAATGAGCAGTTCTTC. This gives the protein CSVNTGNNEQFF.

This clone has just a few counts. CDR3 coding DNA: TGTGCCAGTAGATACAGGGAAGCGAACACTGAAGCTTTCTTT. This gives the protein CASRYREANTEAFF. This chain connects TRBV19 to TRBJ1-1; possibly TRBD1 for D (6 bases). The V and J ends lost 6 bases and 1 base respectively, with 12 bases between them. This CDR3 spans 14 amino acids. Germline V lookup: CDR1 LNHDA, CDR2 SQIVND (reference sequence).

The CDR3 sequence is CASSRKGGDSGEKLFF. Here the CDR3 DNA reads TGCGCCAGCAGCCGGAAAGGCGGGGACAGTGGTGAAAAACTGTTTTTT. The J gene is TRBJ1-4, the V gene TRBV4-1; 7 nucleotides line up with TRBD1. The CDR3 has 16 amino acids. The ends lost 4 bases at V and 7 bases at J; junction bases unmatched: 12. Germline lookup yields CDR1 MGHRA and CDR2 YSYEKL.

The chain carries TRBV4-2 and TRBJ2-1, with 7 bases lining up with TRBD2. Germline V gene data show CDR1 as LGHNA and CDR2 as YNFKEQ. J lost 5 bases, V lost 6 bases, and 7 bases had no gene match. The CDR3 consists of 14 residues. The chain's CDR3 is CASSEASGNNEQFF. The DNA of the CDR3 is TGTGCCAGCAGTGAGGCTAGCGGAAACAATGAGCAGTTCTTC.

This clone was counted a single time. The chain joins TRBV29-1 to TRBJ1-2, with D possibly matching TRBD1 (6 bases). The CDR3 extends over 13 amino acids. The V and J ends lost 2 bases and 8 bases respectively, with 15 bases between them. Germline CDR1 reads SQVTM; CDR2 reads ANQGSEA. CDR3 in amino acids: CSVELPGERGYTF. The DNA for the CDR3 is TGCAGCGTTGAACTGCCAGGGGAGCGGGGCTACACCTTC.

The CDR3 is CASSIGVGVHEQYF. The CDR3 DNA reads as TGTGCCAGTAGTATAGGGGTTGGGGTCCACGAGCAGTACTTC. This rearrangement joins TRBV19 to TRBJ2-7; D ambiguous. CDR1 and CDR2 from the germline V gene are LNHDA and SQIVND (reference sequence). Deletions cut 1 base from V and 5 bases from J, with 12 bases between. This CDR3 has 14 residues.

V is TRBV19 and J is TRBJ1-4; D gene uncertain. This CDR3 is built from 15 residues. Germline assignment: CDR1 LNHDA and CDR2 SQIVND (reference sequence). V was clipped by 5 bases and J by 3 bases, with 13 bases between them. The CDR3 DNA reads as TGTGCCAGTAGTCCCGGAGGGATGGCTAATGAAAAACTGTTTTTT. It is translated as CASSPGGMANEKLFF.

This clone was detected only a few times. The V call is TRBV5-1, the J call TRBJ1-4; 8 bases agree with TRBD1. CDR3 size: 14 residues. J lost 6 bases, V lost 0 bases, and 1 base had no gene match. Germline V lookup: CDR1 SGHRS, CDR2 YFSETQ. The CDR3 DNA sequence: TGCGCCAGCAGCTTGGGACAGGGGCATGAAAAACTGTTTTTT. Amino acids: CASSLGQGHEKLFF.

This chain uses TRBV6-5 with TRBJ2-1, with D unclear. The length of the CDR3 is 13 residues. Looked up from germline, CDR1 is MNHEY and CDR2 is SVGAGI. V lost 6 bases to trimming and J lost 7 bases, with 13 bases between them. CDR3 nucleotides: TGTGCCAGCAGAACCCTCCCTGGGAATGAGCAGTTCTTC. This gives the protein CASRTLPGNEQFF.

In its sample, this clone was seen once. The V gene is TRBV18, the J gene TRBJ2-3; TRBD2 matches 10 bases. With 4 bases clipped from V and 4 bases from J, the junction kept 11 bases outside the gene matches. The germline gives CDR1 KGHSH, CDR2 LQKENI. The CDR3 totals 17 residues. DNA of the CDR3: TGTGCCAGCTCACAAACCGGGACTAGCGTGTTCGCAGATACGCAGTATTTT. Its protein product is CASSQTGTSVFADTQYF.

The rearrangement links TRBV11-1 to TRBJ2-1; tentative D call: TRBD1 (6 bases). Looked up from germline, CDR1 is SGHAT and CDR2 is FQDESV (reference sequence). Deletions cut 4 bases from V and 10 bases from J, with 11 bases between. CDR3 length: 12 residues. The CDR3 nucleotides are TGTGCCAGCAGCTCCCTAGGGACAGAGCAGTTCTTC. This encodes CASSSLGTEQFF.

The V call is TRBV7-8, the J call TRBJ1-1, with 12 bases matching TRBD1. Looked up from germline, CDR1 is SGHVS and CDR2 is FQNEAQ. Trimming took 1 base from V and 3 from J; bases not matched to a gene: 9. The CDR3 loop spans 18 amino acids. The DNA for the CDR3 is TGTGCCAGCAGCTTAGAGGGGACAGGGGGCCAGGAGGACACTGAAGCTTTCTTT. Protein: CASSLEGTGGQEDTEAFF.

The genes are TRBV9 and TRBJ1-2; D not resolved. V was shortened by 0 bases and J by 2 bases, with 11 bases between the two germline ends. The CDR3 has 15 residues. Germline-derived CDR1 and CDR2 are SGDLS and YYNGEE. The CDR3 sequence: CASSVASGGNYGYTF. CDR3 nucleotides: TGTGCCAGCAGCGTAGCTAGCGGTGGAAACTATGGCTACACCTTC.